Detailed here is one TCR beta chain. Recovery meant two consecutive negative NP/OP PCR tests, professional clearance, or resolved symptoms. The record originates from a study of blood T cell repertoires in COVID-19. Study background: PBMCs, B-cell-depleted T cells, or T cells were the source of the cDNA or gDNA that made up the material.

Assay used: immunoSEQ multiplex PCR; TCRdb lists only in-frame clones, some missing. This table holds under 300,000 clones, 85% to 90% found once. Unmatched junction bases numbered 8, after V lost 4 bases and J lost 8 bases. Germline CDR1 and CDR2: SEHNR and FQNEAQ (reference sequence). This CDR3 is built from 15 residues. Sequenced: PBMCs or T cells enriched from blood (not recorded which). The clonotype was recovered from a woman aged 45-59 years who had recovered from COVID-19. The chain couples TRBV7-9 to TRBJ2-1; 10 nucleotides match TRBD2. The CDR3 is CASSSPSGSHYEQFF. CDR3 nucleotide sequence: TGTGCCAGCAGCTCCCCTAGCGGGAGTCACTATGAGCAGTTCTTC.